This T cell receptor (beta chain) was profiled in a study of blood T cell repertoires in COVID-19. Turning to the study itself: Samples representing acute and convalescent COVID-19 were sourced from the United States, Italy and Spain.

Patients from Seattle were sampled longitudinally, starting during active infection. Trimming took off 3 bases at V and 2 bases at J, with 7 bases between the two ends. The CDR3 is made up of 12 amino acids. Germline V gene data show CDR1 as DFQATT and CDR2 as SNEGSKA (reference sequence). Sequencing used immunoSEQ multiplex PCR; TCRdb keeps in-frame clones, though not all of them. This sample carries fewer than 65,000 clones, 75% to 90% of them seen once, and the ten largest clones take about 20%. The rearrangement uses TRBV20-1 and TRBJ2-5; perhaps TRBD1 as D (5 bases). The source material was peripheral blood. The sequence derives from a woman in her sixties with COVID-19, enrolled during active disease. The CDR3 region is CSASRQQETQYF. The CDR3 bases are TGCAGTGCTAGTCGACAGCAAGAGACCCAGTACTTC.